These T cell receptor beta chains were read from a single sample in a study of radiation and T cells in renal cell carcinoma. The repertoire was sequenced with immunoSEQ multiplex PCR; TCRdb's copy has only in-frame clones and lacks some. This table holds approximately 90,000 clones, approximately 86% found once. Sequencing used blood, obtained from a patient whose treatment included radiotherapy and nephrectomy. All receptors derive from a man aged 50-60 years with renal cell carcinoma. The CDR3 runs from the conserved cysteine through the conserved F or W. The D gene is left open where the match is weak. Some rows mark clone size as missing; the rest say once, few, many or name a class of expanded clone.

v_call: TRBV9
j_call: TRBJ1-2
clone_size: .
d_call: TRBD1
cdr3_aa: CASSVTGGKGLANYGYTF
cdr3_nt: TGTGCCAGCAGCGTAACAGGGGGCAAGGGCTTAGCTAACTATGGCTACACCTTC

v_call: TRBV7-9
j_call: TRBJ1-2
clone_size: .
d_call: .
cdr3_aa: CASSAPNGYTF
cdr3_nt: TGTGCCAGCTCAGCCCCGAATGGCTACACCTTC

v_call: TRBV6-1
j_call: TRBJ2-1
clone_size: .
d_call: TRBD1
cdr3_aa: CASSENWDREQFF
cdr3_nt: TGTGCCAGCAGTGAGAACTGGGACAGAGAGCAGTTCTTC

v_call: TRBV28
j_call: TRBJ1-1
clone_size: .
d_call: .
cdr3_aa: CASSLRKMNTEAFF
cdr3_nt: TGTGCCAGCAGCCTCAGAAAGATGAACACTGAAGCTTTCTTT

v_call: TRBV19
j_call: TRBJ2-7
clone_size: .
d_call: .
cdr3_aa: CASLGDSYEQYF
cdr3_nt: TGTGCCAGTTTGGGGGACTCCTACGAGCAGTACTTC

v_call: TRBV2
j_call: TRBJ1-2
clone_size: .
d_call: .
cdr3_aa: CASSEAVAVGYGYTF
cdr3_nt: TGTGCCAGCAGTGAAGCGGTGGCGGTCGGCTATGGCTACACCTTC

v_call: TRBV19
j_call: TRBJ2-5
clone_size: .
d_call: .
cdr3_aa: CASSPLALARQETQYF
cdr3_nt: TGTGCCAGTAGTCCCCTGGCCCTAGCGCGGCAGGAGACCCAGTACTTC

v_call: TRBV5-1
j_call: TRBJ2-7
clone_size: .
d_call: .
cdr3_aa: CASSSRIASGEQYF
cdr3_nt: TGCGCCAGCAGCTCCCGGATAGCGTCGGGCGAGCAGTACTTC

v_call: TRBV6-5
j_call: TRBJ2-7
clone_size: .
d_call: .
cdr3_aa: CASSHRDRTGPQYF
cdr3_nt: TGTGCCAGCAGTCATCGGGACCGCACGGGGCCCCAGTACTTC

v_call: TRBV5-4
j_call: TRBJ1-1
clone_size: .
d_call: .
cdr3_aa: CASSLFLGVGVNPEAFF
cdr3_nt: TGTGCCAGCAGCTTGTTCTTAGGGGTTGGGGTAAATCCTGAAGCTTTCTTT

v_call: TRBV7-2
j_call: TRBJ1-1
clone_size: .
d_call: .
cdr3_aa: CASSPSGASTEAFF
cdr3_nt: TGTGCCAGCAGCCCGTCGGGGGCGTCCACTGAAGCTTTCTTT

v_call: TRBV4-2
j_call: TRBJ2-7
clone_size: .
d_call: TRBD2
cdr3_aa: CASSQDRTSTYEQYF
cdr3_nt: TGTGCCAGCAGCCAAGATAGGACTAGTACCTACGAGCAGTACTTC

v_call: TRBV25-1
j_call: TRBJ1-1
clone_size: .
d_call: .
cdr3_aa: CASSESLSDTEAFF
cdr3_nt: TGTGCCAGCAGTGAAAGCCTGAGTGACACTGAAGCTTTCTTT

v_call: TRBV28
j_call: TRBJ2-7
clone_size: .
d_call: .
cdr3_aa: CASIMDSVPYEQYF
cdr3_nt: TGTGCCAGCATCATGGACAGCGTTCCCTACGAGCAGTACTTC

v_call: TRBV23-1
j_call: TRBJ1-5
clone_size: .
d_call: .
cdr3_aa: CASSHYYSNQPQHF
cdr3_nt: TGCGCCAGCAGTCATTACTATAGCAATCAGCCCCAGCATTTT

v_call: TRBV11-3
j_call: TRBJ1-6
clone_size: .
d_call: .
cdr3_aa: CASSLSEGRGYNSPLHF
cdr3_nt: TGTGCCAGCAGCTTAAGCGAGGGGAGGGGGTATAATTCACCCCTCCACTTT

v_call: TRBV4-1
j_call: TRBJ1-3
clone_size: .
d_call: .
cdr3_aa: CASSHLIRTGSGNTIYF
cdr3_nt: TGCGCCAGCAGCCACTTAATTCGTACAGGGTCTGGAAACACCATATATTTT

v_call: TRBV7-7
j_call: TRBJ1-1
clone_size: .
d_call: .
cdr3_aa: CASSPWGLDTEAFF
cdr3_nt: TGTGCTAGCAGCCCATGGGGTTTGGACACTGAAGCTTTCTTT

v_call: TRBV6-5
j_call: TRBJ2-3
clone_size: .
d_call: TRBD2
cdr3_aa: CASSYSSGGGTDTQYF
cdr3_nt: TGTGCCAGCAGTTACTCTAGCGGGGGGGGCACAGATACGCAGTATTTT

v_call: TRBV4-2
j_call: TRBJ1-2
clone_size: .
d_call: .
cdr3_aa: CASSLGVEGINYGYTF
cdr3_nt: TGTGCCAGCAGCCTCGGGGTGGAGGGAATTAACTATGGCTACACCTTC

v_call: TRBV5-1
j_call: TRBJ1-1
clone_size: .
d_call: .
cdr3_aa: CASSPGGRNTEAFF
cdr3_nt: TGCGCCAGCAGCCCGGGAGGGCGGAACACTGAAGCTTTCTTT

v_call: TRBV7-3
j_call: TRBJ2-2
clone_size: .
d_call: .
cdr3_aa: CASSLNGPGDTGELFF
cdr3_nt: TGTGCCAGCAGCTTAAACGGTCCAGGGGACACCGGGGAGCTGTTTTTT

v_call: TRBV9
j_call: TRBJ2-3
clone_size: few
d_call: .
cdr3_aa: CASSAWDGTTDTQYF
cdr3_nt: TGTGCCAGCAGCGCCTGGGACGGAACCACAGATACGCAGTATTTT

v_call: TRBV11-2
j_call: TRBJ1-2
clone_size: .
d_call: .
cdr3_aa: CASSQEGGGYTF
cdr3_nt: TGTGCCAGCAGCCAAGAGGGTGGTGGCTACACCTTC

v_call: TRBV2
j_call: TRBJ2-1
clone_size: .
d_call: .
cdr3_aa: CASRLGPSYNEQFF
cdr3_nt: TGTGCCAGCAGACTGGGGCCGTCCTACAATGAGCAGTTCTTC

v_call: TRBV19
j_call: TRBJ2-1
clone_size: .
d_call: TRBD2
cdr3_aa: CASSSFPSGRANNEQFF
cdr3_nt: TGTGCCAGTAGTTCGTTCCCTAGCGGGAGGGCTAACAATGAGCAGTTCTTC

v_call: TRBV5-1
j_call: TRBJ2-6
clone_size: .
d_call: .
cdr3_aa: CASSLGVTSGANVLTF
cdr3_nt: TGCGCCAGCAGCTTGGGTGTCACCTCTGGGGCCAACGTCCTGACTTTC

v_call: TRBV29-1
j_call: TRBJ2-7
clone_size: .
d_call: .
cdr3_aa: CSVRRAYEQYF
cdr3_nt: TGCAGCGTGAGAAGGGCCTACGAGCAGTACTTC

v_call: TRBV14
j_call: TRBJ2-1
clone_size: .
d_call: TRBD2
cdr3_aa: CASSQRLAGSYNEQFF
cdr3_nt: TGTGCCAGCAGCCAACGGCTAGCGGGATCCTACAATGAGCAGTTCTTC

v_call: TRBV28
j_call: TRBJ1-1
clone_size: few
d_call: TRBD1
cdr3_aa: CASSSGTGAPITEAFF
cdr3_nt: TGTGCCAGCAGCTCCGGGACAGGGGCACCCATCACTGAAGCTTTCTTT

v_call: TRBV5-8
j_call: TRBJ1-4
clone_size: .
d_call: .
cdr3_aa: CASSLGLVSATNEKLFF
cdr3_nt: TGTGCCAGCAGCTTGGGTCTGGTGTCGGCGACTAATGAAAAACTGTTTTTT

v_call: TRBV7-6
j_call: TRBJ2-6
clone_size: .
d_call: .
cdr3_aa: CASSLEVRVSGANVLTF
cdr3_nt: TGTGCCAGCAGCTTAGAGGTCCGGGTCTCTGGGGCCAACGTCCTGACTTTC

v_call: TRBV18
j_call: TRBJ2-7
clone_size: few
d_call: .
cdr3_aa: CASSPSQGPYEQYF
cdr3_nt: TGTGCCAGCTCACCGTCGCAGGGTCCCTACGAGCAGTACTTC

v_call: TRBV10-3
j_call: TRBJ2-2
clone_size: .
d_call: .
cdr3_aa: CAISGYGSNTGELFF
cdr3_nt: TGTGCCATCAGTGGATACGGGTCGAACACCGGGGAGCTGTTTTTT

v_call: TRBV7-3
j_call: TRBJ1-1
clone_size: .
d_call: .
cdr3_aa: CASSPDLNTEAFF
cdr3_nt: TGTGCCAGCAGCCCCGACCTGAACACTGAAGCTTTCTTT

v_call: TRBV29-1
j_call: TRBJ2-5
clone_size: .
d_call: .
cdr3_aa: CSALRPQETQYF
cdr3_nt: TGCAGCGCCCTAAGACCGCAAGAGACCCAGTACTTC

v_call: TRBV5-6
j_call: TRBJ2-7
clone_size: .
d_call: .
cdr3_aa: CASSLLGNYEQYF
cdr3_nt: TGTGCCAGCAGCTTGCTAGGAAACTACGAGCAGTACTTC

v_call: TRBV13
j_call: TRBJ2-1
clone_size: few
d_call: TRBD2
cdr3_aa: CASSYTLAGDYNEQFF
cdr3_nt: TGTGCCAGCAGCTACACCTTAGCGGGAGATTACAATGAGCAGTTCTTC

v_call: TRBV15
j_call: TRBJ2-1
clone_size: .
d_call: .
cdr3_aa: CATSNERGNYNEQFF
cdr3_nt: TGTGCCACCAGCAACGAACGGGGAAACTACAATGAGCAGTTCTTC

v_call: TRBV2
j_call: TRBJ1-2
clone_size: .
d_call: .
cdr3_aa: CASSFLGFHGYTF
cdr3_nt: TGTGCCAGCAGCTTTCTGGGCTTCCATGGCTACACCTTC

v_call: TRBV19
j_call: TRBJ2-1
clone_size: .
d_call: TRBD2
cdr3_aa: CASSIVLAGGRNEQFF
cdr3_nt: TGTGCCAGTAGTATAGTGCTAGCGGGGGGTAGGAATGAGCAGTTCTTC